The 2 T cell receptor beta chains given below trace back to one sample, sequenced in a study of blood T cell repertoires in COVID-19. TCRdb keeps only in-frame clones here, not all; method: immunoSEQ multiplex PCR. The table has about 45,000 clones, around 80% seen once. Specimen: peripheral blood. These receptors were taken from a human donor in a cohort sampled during active COVID-19.

Here the CDR3 DNA reads TGTGCCAGCAGCCCCATGGACAGGGCGAGGCGGGAGCAGTACTTC. Translation: CASSPMDRARREQYF. V usage is TRBV9 and J usage is TRBJ2-7; 8 bases fit TRBD1. The V gene's germline CDR1 is SGDLS and CDR2 YYNGEE. Trimming removed 4 bases from V and 7 bases from J; junction bases left unmatched: 13. This CDR3 contains 15 residues.

The V call is TRBV5-3, the J call TRBJ1-2; D is unresolved. TRBV5-3 is given ORF status, its function remaining uncertain. This CDR3 contains 14 residues. V was trimmed by 1 base and J by 4 bases, leaving 11 bases between them. The CDR3 nucleotides are TGTGCCAGAAGCTTGTATACAGACGGCTATGGCTACACCTTC. It specifies CARSLYTDGYGYTF.